A selection of T cell receptor beta chains follows, all from one sample in a study of neurological immune-mediated disorders. MiXCR, run by TCRdb on the 5' RACE reads, gives a single entry per CDR3 protein. The table shows 55,000 to 70,000 distinct CDR3 sequences, with about 10% occurring only once. Sequenced input: PBMCs. The origin of the receptors is a male donor with HTLV-1-associated myelopathy (HAM/TSP). CDR3s include the opening cysteine and the closing phenylalanine or tryptophan. A D gene is named only where the DNA matches it firmly. For some rows the clone size is stated as once, few or many, or as a class when expanded; others skip it.

J gene | CDR3 length | D gene | clone size | V gene | CDR3 DNA | CDR3 protein
TRBJ2-2 | 15 | TRBD1 | . | TRBV12-3/TRBV12-4 | TGTGCCAGCAGCAAAGGGACAGAAACTACCGGGGAGATGTTTTTT | CASSKGTETTGEMFF
TRBJ1-1 | 14 | . | many | TRBV12-3/TRBV12-4 | TGTGCCAGCAGTAGCGAGTACGGACGCACTGAAGCTTTCTTT | CASSSEYGRTEAFF
TRBJ2-5 | 14 | . | few | TRBV2 | TGTGCCAGCAGTGTGCTTGATTGGGGAGAGACCCAGTACTTC | CASSVLDWGETQYF
TRBJ1-5 | 15 | . | few | TRBV6-2/TRBV6-3 | TGTGCCAGCAGTTCCGGGACAATAAGCAATCAGCCCCAGCATTTT | CASSSGTISNQPQHF
TRBJ2-7 | 13 | TRBD2 | many | TRBV20-1 | TGCAGTGCTCGACTAGCGGTCTCCTACGAGCAGTACTTC | CSARLAVSYEQYF
TRBJ2-5 | 18 | TRBD1 | many | TRBV5-1 | TGCGCCAGCAGCTTGGGGCCCCAACTGACAGGGGGCAAAGAGACCCAGTACTTC | CASSLGPQLTGGKETQYF
TRBJ1-1 | 15 | . | many | TRBV7-9 | TGTGCCAGCAGCTTAAGAAAAGGAGGGGTCGCTGAAGCTTTCTTT | CASSLRKGGVAEAFF
TRBJ1-2 | 14 | TRBD1 | many | TRBV19 | TGTGCCAGTAGGACCGGGACAGGCAACTATGGCTACACCTTC | CASRTGTGNYGYTF
TRBJ2-1 | 13 | . | . | TRBV6-1 | TGTGCCAGCAGTGAACGGAGGGTAACTGAGCAGTTCTTC | CASSERRVTEQFF
TRBJ1-6 | 14 | . | many | TRBV5-1 | TGCGCCAGCAGCTTGGAACCGATAGATTCACCCCTCCACTTT | CASSLEPIDSPLHF
TRBJ2-5 | 16 | . | many | TRBV4-3 | TGCGCCAGCAGCCAAGAGGGTAGACTAGGCCAAGAGACCCAGTACTTC | CASSQEGRLGQETQYF
TRBJ2-2 | 16 | . | many | TRBV20-1 | TGCAGTGCTAGTTCCAGGGAGAGGGTGAACACCGGGGAGCTGTTTTTT | CSASSRERVNTGELFF
TRBJ2-7 | 13 | TRBD1 | many | TRBV12-3/TRBV12-4 | TGTGCCAGCAGCCTGGACAGGGAAAGAGGGCAGTACTTC | CASSLDRERGQYF
TRBJ1-4 | 14 | . | many | TRBV4-3 | TGCGCCAGCAGCCGGAATGTGGAGAATGAAAAACTGTTTTTT | CASSRNVENEKLFF
TRBJ1-5 | 16 | . | . | TRBV30 | TGTGCCTGGAGTGTACTAGGTGGTCATAGCAATCAGCCCCAGCATTTT | CAWSVLGGHSNQPQHF
TRBJ1-4 | 15 | . | many | TRBV7-8 | TGTGCCAGCAGCTTAGGCCTCACCAAGGGAGAAAAACTGTTTTTT | CASSLGLTKGEKLFF
TRBJ2-1 | 15 | TRBD1 | many | TRBV28 | TGTGCCAGCAGGGCCGGGACAGGGGATGGTAATGAGCAGTTCTTC | CASRAGTGDGNEQFF
TRBJ1-5 | 15 | . | many | TRBV12-3/TRBV12-4 | TGTGCCAGCAGTTTAGGGCAGGCGATCAATCAGCCCCAGCATTTT | CASSLGQAINQPQHF
TRBJ2-3 | 15 | TRBD1 | many | TRBV5-1 | TGCGCCAGCAGCTTCCAGGGGGCCCACACAGATACGCAGTATTTT | CASSFQGAHTDTQYF
TRBJ2-7 | 13 | . | many | TRBV5-1 | TGCGCCAGCAGCTCTGAGCGCATCTACGAGCAGTACTTC | CASSSERIYEQYF
TRBJ1-5 | 16 | . | many | TRBV6-1 | TGTGCCAGCAGTGAAGTGCTTGGACAGACCAATCAGCCCCAGCATTTT | CASSEVLGQTNQPQHF
TRBJ2-1 | 17 | . | many | TRBV7-3 | TGTGCCAGCAGCTCCCCAGGGACGACCAGCTCCTACAATGAGCAGTTCTTC | CASSSPGTTSSYNEQFF
TRBJ1-5 | 14 | . | many | TRBV11-2 | TGTGCCAGCAGCTTCGGACGGACCAATCAGCCCCAGCATTTT | CASSFGRTNQPQHF
TRBJ2-2 | 15 | TRBD1 | many | TRBV25-1 | TGTGCCACCCTGGGGGGACAGGGTTGGACCGGGGAGCTGTTTTTT | CATLGGQGWTGELFF
TRBJ2-5 | 12 | . | . | TRBV15 | TGTGCCACCAGCTCCCGACAAGAGACCCAGTACTTC | CATSSRQETQYF
TRBJ1-5 | 14 | . | . | TRBV3-1 | TGTGCCAGCAGCCGACGGGGTATGTGTCAGCCCCAGCATTTT | CASSRRGMCQPQHF
TRBJ2-1 | 19 | TRBD2 | many | TRBV5-1 | TGCGCCAGCAGCCTAAGACCTGGGACTAGCGGGGGGTTATACAATGAGCAGTTCTTC | CASSLRPGTSGGLYNEQFF
TRBJ2-5 | 15 | . | . | TRBV19 | TGTACCAGTAGTATCAGCCAAGCAGGGCAAGAGACCCAGTACTTC | CTSSISQAGQETQYF
TRBJ2-7 | 12 | . | many | TRBV7-2 | TGTGCCAGCAGCTCAGTATCGAGCGAGCAGTACTTC | CASSSVSSEQYF
TRBJ1-5 | 13 | . | many | TRBV20-1 | TGCAGTGCTAGAGTGGGGGCCCATCAGCCCCAGCATTTT | CSARVGAHQPQHF
TRBJ2-2 | 16 | TRBD1 | many | TRBV5-1 | TGCGCCAGCAGCTTGGTGGCAGGGGACAGCACCGGGGAGCTGTTTTTT | CASSLVAGDSTGELFF
TRBJ2-1 | 10 | . | many | TRBV28 | TGTGCCAGCAGTTCCAATGAGCAGTTCTTC | CASSSNEQFF
TRBJ2-7 | 16 | TRBD1 | many | TRBV18 | TGTGCCAGCTCACCCGGATACAGGGGGCTCCAATACGAGCAGTACTTC | CASSPGYRGLQYEQYF
TRBJ1-1 | 16 | . | . | TRBV5-6 | TGTGCCAGCAGCCCCCCACGCGGGGCTGGAGACACTGAAGCTTTCTTT | CASSPPRGAGDTEAFF
TRBJ2-5 | 13 | . | many | TRBV7-2 | TGTGCCAGCAGCTTAGTCCTGGCAGAGACCCAGTACTTC | CASSLVLAETQYF
TRBJ2-2 | 15 | . | many | TRBV20-1 | TGCAGTGCTAGTTCGGCGGACGCGAACACCGGGGAGCTGTTTTTT | CSASSADANTGELFF
TRBJ1-2 | 11 | . | many | TRBV29-1 | TGCAGCGTTTTTAGTAACTATGGCTACACCTTC | CSVFSNYGYTF
TRBJ1-1 | 15 | . | many | TRBV5-1 | TGCGCCAGCAGCAAAACAGGGTTGGGGAACACTGAAGCTTTCTTT | CASSKTGLGNTEAFF
TRBJ1-1 | 16 | . | many | TRBV5-5 | TGTGCCAGCAGCCAGACTACGACAGCAGTGAACACTGAAGCTTTCTTT | CASSQTTTAVNTEAFF
TRBJ2-5 | 17 | TRBD1 | many | TRBV5-1 | TGCGCCAGCAGCTTTTCCTTATTGGGACAGGGAGGCAAGACCCAGTACTTC | CASSFSLLGQGGKTQYF
TRBJ2-1 | 15 | . | many | TRBV7-9 | TGTGCCAGCAGCTCGGATTGGAGGTCCTACAATGAGCAGTTCTTC | CASSSDWRSYNEQFF
TRBJ1-4 | 12 | . | . | TRBV18 | TGTGCCAGCTCACCCGGGAAACGGCAACTGTTTTTT | CASSPGKRQLFF
TRBJ2-1 | 13 | . | few | TRBV28 | TGTGCCAGCAGTTTAATCTCGGGGAATGAGCAGTTCTTC | CASSLISGNEQFF
TRBJ1-1 | 18 | . | many | TRBV7-9 | TGTGCCAGCAGCTCCTTCATCAGGGGTAGGAACCTGAACACTGAAGCTTTCTTT | CASSSFIRGRNLNTEAFF
TRBJ2-1 | 19 | TRBD2 | many | TRBV5-1 | TGCGCCAGCAGCTTGGTGGGACAGAGACTAGCGGGGGGGTCCAATGAGCAGTTCTTC | CASSLVGQRLAGGSNEQFF
TRBJ2-2 | 16 | . | many | TRBV5-1 | TGCGCCAGCAGCTTGACGTCACGGCGAGGCACCGGGGAGCTGTTTTTT | CASSLTSRRGTGELFF
TRBJ1-2 | 15 | . | . | TRBV5-1 | TGCGCCAGCAGCTTAGCGGGGCTTAATAACTATGGCTACACCTTC | CASSLAGLNNYGYTF
TRBJ2-5 | 12 | . | many | TRBV20-1 | TGCAGTGCTGGACTCTCTAGGGAGACCCAGTACTTC | CSAGLSRETQYF
TRBJ1-1 | 15 | . | many | TRBV5-5 | TGTGCCAGCAGCTTCCGACAGCTGATTATGTCTGAAGCTTTCTTT | CASSFRQLIMSEAFF
TRBJ2-5 | 15 | . | many | TRBV20-1 | TGCAGTGCTAGTACCATTTCCCCAAAGGGGGAGACCCAGTACTTC | CSASTISPKGETQYF
TRBJ2-5 | 15 | . | . | TRBV10-1 | TGCGCCAGCCGCGAGACAGAAACTTTCCAAGAGACCCAGTACTTC | CASRETETFQETQYF
TRBJ2-6 | 16 | . | many | TRBV6-2/TRBV6-3 | TGTGCCAGCAGTTACTCCCTCATCCCTGGGGCCAACGTCCTGACTTTC | CASSYSLIPGANVLTF
TRBJ1-4 | 14 | TRBD1 | few | TRBV11-3 | TGTGCCAGCAGCACCCGGACAGGGAAAGAAAAACTGTTTTTT | CASSTRTGKEKLFF
TRBJ2-3 | 16 | TRBD1 | many | TRBV5-1 | TGCGCCAGCAGCAAGGACAGGGGGCGCAATGCAGATACGCAGTATTTT | CASSKDRGRNADTQYF
TRBJ2-3 | 15 | TRBD1 | many | TRBV6-5 | TGTGCCAGCAGTTACTCAGGCAGGGGGATAGATACGCAGTATTTT | CASSYSGRGIDTQYF
TRBJ2-3 | 16 | . | many | TRBV4-3 | TGCGCCAGCAGCCAAAGCCGGGGATCCAGCACAGATACGCAGTATTTT | CASSQSRGSSTDTQYF
TRBJ1-3 | 18 | . | many | TRBV28 | TGTGCCAGCAGTACACCTCCTCGGGCGGACTACTCTGGAAACACCATATATTTT | CASSTPPRADYSGNTIYF
TRBJ2-5 | 15 | TRBD2 | many | TRBV29-1 | TGCAGCGGAACCGGGACTAGCGGTAAAGTGGAGACCCAGTACTTC | CSGTGTSGKVETQYF